The subject of this entry is one T cell receptor beta chain. This receptor's antigen is unknown. No quality values exist for individual bases; no much larger clone is one base distant. The cohort consisted of 670 or so healthy bone marrow donors. Cohort members were all nominally healthy when sampled, although unrecorded immune exposures were likely present. The donor was CMV seropositive and was included in the group of approximately 310 seropositive cohort members. A peripheral blood sample was collected from each donor, and TCR beta sequencing was performed on peripheral blood mononuclear cells. The Qiagen DNeasy Blood Extraction Kit was used to extract genomic DNA from the blood cell samples. This record belongs to a study of cytomegalovirus exposure and HLA in healthy donors (TCRdb year 2017). Study-wide context: In an earlier analysis of 550 to 750 of the donors, about 270 Gb of sequence data and 100 million or so unique TCR beta sequences from about 179 million T cells were reported. All discovery cohort repertoires had been generated on a single sequencing platform. High-throughput TCR immunosequencing, statistical association of individual TCRs with disease status, and machine learning were combined to predict cytomegalovirus infection status. Using immunosequencing, the study profiled T cell repertoires from around 680 subjects and related those repertoires to cytomegalovirus serostatus. The number of typed donors differed by locus: about 620-640 for A, B, C, DRB1 and DQB1; 500 to 550 for DQA1; approximately 600 for DPA1; and about 470 for DPB1. A later genetic analysis used genome-wide SNP genotypes for about three fifths of the 666 donors, treating that subset as a discovery cohort. In a later analysis, previously published TCR beta repertoires from several hundred donors were re-analyzed and high-resolution HLA genotyping was added so that TCR occurrence patterns could be studied. The study aimed to test whether signatures of past pathogen exposure could be identified by cataloging public T cell receptors. In an earlier analysis of a few hundred of the donors, high-throughput TCR beta sequencing was used to judge whether each TCR beta V gene segment behaved as functional or pseudogenic. Five DR-DQ haplotypes were treated as single units for association and clustering because of strong linkage in the cohort. In addition to the first cohort of about 650 subjects, a separate validation cohort of 120 different subjects was used. Rather than using new phenotypic data, the later analysis identified candidate immune exposures from TCR beta sequences and from how often those sequences occurred across donors. Donor age, sex, ethnicity and CMV serostatus were collected together with the repertoire data. The genetic ancestry cluster associated with self-reported Caucasian donors included 81% of the approximately 400 genotyped donors. HLA typing covered class I and class II loci at four-digit resolution. About 310 gigabases of sequencing data and approximately 85 million unique TCR sequences were included in an early release covering 500 to 750 HLA-typed donors. Across 398 genotyped donors of the cohort, an average of about 240,000 unique TCR beta nucleotide sequences per donor were sequenced, and around 20% of those sequences were non-productive.

Libraries were made using the immunoSEQ multiplex PCR assay. A mixture of 60 forward primers for TCR Vbeta segments and 13 reverse primers for TCR Jbeta segments was used in the multiplex PCR. The CDR3 region of rearranged TCR beta genes was amplified from genomic DNA with a multiplex PCR assay. On the Illumina HiSeq System, the amplified TCR beta libraries were sequenced as 87-base-pair reads. In the authors' own workflow: A later analysis counted about 76 million unique TCR beta chains across the 500 to 850 repertoires, and some 11 million of these chains were shared by at least two donors. Raw reads were error-corrected and collapsed into unique sequences with a nearest-neighbor algorithm that merged closely related sequences to remove PCR and sequencing errors. Alignment of CDR3 sequences to IMGT reference sequences was used to assign V, D and J gene segments. Each retained sequence needed at least a six-nucleotide match to both a V gene segment and a J gene segment. A rearrangement was called productive if the CDR3 had no stop codons and remained in frame with V and J, and every other rearrangement was called non-productive. CDR3 was defined by IMGT convention, running from the second conserved V-encoded cysteine to the conserved J-encoded phenylalanine. Sequences without an unambiguous match to a single V gene segment were excluded from the earlier analysis of about 600 of the donors. In an earlier analysis of some 590 of the donors, a V segment was called functional when productive rearrangements were above 56.7%, and segregating when the standard deviation between donors exceeded 5%. To diagnose cytomegalovirus status from the catalog of TCR beta chain sequences, a statistical classification framework was built. In a later analysis, V and J genes were assigned by comparing TCR nucleotide sequences against IMGT/GENE-DB human TR gene sequences. The TCRdist pipeline was used in a later analysis to assign CDR3 sequences and most-parsimonious VDJ recombination scenarios. In a later analysis, every TCR beta chain was defined by the combination of its CDR3 amino acid sequence and its V-gene family, and reads without a unique V-gene family were dropped. As a way to deal with suspected cross-contamination and a sequencing artifact, a later analysis dropped roughly 600 nucleotide sequences that were highly shared and had low generation probability. For each public chain, a later analysis derived a clonal expansion index from normalized ranks of inferred template counts within each repertoire. A later analysis computed generation probabilities with a VDJ recombination model fitted to out-of-frame rearrangements, and checked the results against IGoR. In a later analysis, hypergeometric tests were used to score TCR-TCR, TCR-HLA and TCR-CMV co-occurrence, with a repertoire-size bias correction applied to TCR pairs. In a later analysis, false discovery rates were estimated by permuting HLA or CMV assignments 20 times. A later analysis grouped co-occurring TCRs with DBSCAN, adding TCRdist sequence similarity when clustering within HLA-allele-positive subsets. Repertoires with fewer than 30,000 or more than 120,000 public chains were left out of co-occurrence clustering, as were five repertoires with anomalous nucleotide sharing. TCRdb re-hosts the immuneACCESS table, in-frame sequences only. Its copies lack some clones; in the studies checked, an unresolved V gene accounts for under half of them, and the cause for the rest is not known. The V and J calls and clone size were taken over from that table, and D and trimming were inferred from the DNA. This sample is represented by about 160,000 clones; 68% of them were singletons. The ten biggest clones cover about 2.9% of the sample.

Findings and caveats that apply to the study as a whole: Assigning TCR associations to individual alleles was difficult when HLA alleles, especially DR and DQ, strongly co-occurred. In a later analysis, several top co-occurrence clusters were reported to appear linked to parvovirus B19, influenza, CMV and Epstein-Barr virus. The study listed 164 TCR beta chains as associated with cytomegalovirus. Most CMV-associated TCR beta chains appeared to be HLA-restricted in a later analysis, and the HLA associations seemed to be driven largely by CMV exposure. Sequencing depth was assumed to be roughly uniform across donors in the presence/absence analyses, though that assumption may not hold. HLA typing was unavailable for some donors at each locus, so association tests used only the typed subset. In a later genetic analysis, fewer N-insertions in productive TCRs were reported among donors in an Asian-associated ancestry cluster than the roughly 700-donor mean. A few of the identified cytomegalovirus-associated TCR beta chains were confirmed in vitro to be specific for cytomegalovirus antigens. Specific HLA alleles were associated with 15,000 to 20,000 TCR beta sequences at a false discovery rate of 0.05 in a later analysis. In a later analysis, HLA-associated TCR beta chains were found to be more clonally expanded and to have lower generation probabilities than equally common non-associated chains. An association between a missense DCLRE1C variant and V-gene and J-gene trimming of TCR beta chains was found in a later genetic analysis and replicated in an independent cohort. Only TCR beta chains were sequenced in this cohort, and the absence of alpha or paired-chain data limited detectable features. Correlated functional status among segregating V segments might reflect linkage disequilibrium, but an unknown experimental factor could not be ruled out. In a later analysis, the rate of TCR association differed among HLA loci, with DRB1 alleles having the most associated TCRs and HLA-C alleles having the fewest. Broadly in line with IMGT annotations, most TCR beta V segments showed up in productive rearrangements about 87% or about 30% of the time in an earlier analysis of a few hundred of the donors. The authors suggested that the approach could potentially be extended to other disease states and immunological phenotypes. In both the original and validation cohorts, the classifier was reported to diagnose cytomegalovirus status with high specificity and sensitivity. A further reported finding was that TCR beta sequences accurately predicted the HLA-A and HLA-B alleles for most subjects in the first cohort. Most TCR sequences were seen in very few donors, while some public TCRs were found in many individuals. Around 16 rarely observed V segments, including chromosome 9 orphons, were excluded from the earlier analysis of approximately 600 of the donors because counts were too low. For the cohort, immune exposure information was limited to CMV serostatus. A group of highly shared sequence variants was considered likely to be a technical artifact of the sequencing pipeline.

The origin of this receptor is a woman aged 40 to 50 in good health and CMV-seropositive. Sequencing used PBMCs.

In nucleotide form, the sequence is TGCAGCGTCGGGGGATACTACGAGCAGTACTTC. Its protein product is CSVGGYYEQYF. The chain uses TRBV29-1 and TRBJ2-7; TRBD2 is a possible D gene, resting on 6 matching bases. From a lookup of the germline V gene, CDR1 and CDR2 are SQVTM and ANQGSEA. V is shortened by 6 bases, J by 3 bases, and the region joining them spans 9 bases. Including the terminal cysteine and phenylalanine, the CDR3 comprises 11 residues. Just the 33-base CDR3 DNA is kept, in frame starting at base 1.